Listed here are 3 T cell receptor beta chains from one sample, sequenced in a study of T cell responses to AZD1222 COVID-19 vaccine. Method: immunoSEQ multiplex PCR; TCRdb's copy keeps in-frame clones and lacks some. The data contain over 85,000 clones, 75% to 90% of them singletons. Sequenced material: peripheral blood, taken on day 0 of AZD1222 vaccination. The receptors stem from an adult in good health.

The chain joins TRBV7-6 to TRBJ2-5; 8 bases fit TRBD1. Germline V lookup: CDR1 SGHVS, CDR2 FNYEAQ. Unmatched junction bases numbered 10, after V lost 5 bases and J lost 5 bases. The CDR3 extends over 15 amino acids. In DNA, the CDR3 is TGTGCCAGCAGCCCTTCCAGGGGGCGCGGGGAGACCCAGTACTTC. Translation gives CASSPSRGRGETQYF.

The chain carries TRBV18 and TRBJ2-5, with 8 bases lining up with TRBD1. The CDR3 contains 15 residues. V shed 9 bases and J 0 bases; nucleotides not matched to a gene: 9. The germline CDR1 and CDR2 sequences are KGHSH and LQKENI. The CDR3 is CASSPRDRHQETQYF. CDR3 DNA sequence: TGTGCCAGTTCTCCCCGGGACAGGCACCAAGAGACCCAGTACTTC.

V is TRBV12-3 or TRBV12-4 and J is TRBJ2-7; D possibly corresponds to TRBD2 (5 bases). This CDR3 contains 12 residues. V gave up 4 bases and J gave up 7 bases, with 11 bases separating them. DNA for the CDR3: TGTGCCAGCAGTTACCCGACGGGGGAGCAGTACTTC. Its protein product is CASSYPTGEQYF.